The present entry profiles one TCR beta chain with its context. The antigen remains unidentified. This record comes from a study of post-analysis software for immune sequencing data. Findings and caveats of the study: Roughly five TRBV segments appeared more often in patients than in controls, and TRBV5-6, TRBV5-1 and TRBV20-1 were among these.

Prepared TCR beta cDNA libraries contained unique molecular identifiers. TCRdb redid the calling of the PCR reads with MiXCR, one entry per CDR3 protein. This sample carries roughly 800,000 distinct CDR3 sequences, around 46% of them seen once, and the ten largest clones take 4% to 5%. The trim removed 4 bases at V and 2 bases at J, leaving 4 bases unmatched. The CDR3 sequence is 14 residues long. CDR1 is SGHTA, CDR2 FQGNSA, per germline. The sequence was collected from a girl aged 10-17 years with multiple sclerosis. Sequenced input: blood. This sequence joins TRBV7-2 and TRBJ2-7; 8 nucleotides match TRBD2. CDR3 in amino acids: CASSSTSGAYEQYF. The CDR3 DNA reads as TGTGCCAGCAGCTCAACTAGCGGAGCCTACGAGCAGTACTTC.